Here is one T cell receptor (beta chain) with its context. The antigen this receptor binds is unknown. Nothing much larger sits one base from this clone, and base qualities are not available. The CDR3, cysteine through phenylalanine, is 15 amino acids long. The DNA shown is the 45-base CDR3, in frame from base 1. The germline V gene yields SGHRS for CDR1 and YFSETQ for CDR2. V lost 0 bases and J lost 0 bases; the stretch between them is 10 bases long. This specimen comes from a study of CD8 T cells in Susac syndrome (dated by TCRdb to about 2019). Notes on the research overall: The study used repertoire sequencing to test whether antigen drove CD8+ T cell activation and differentiation in Susac syndrome.

RNA was extracted with the RNeasy kit and 0.5 to 1 ug was reverse transcribed using random hexamers. The immunoSEQ multiplex PCR assay, which covers 54 Vbeta and 13 Jbeta segments, was used to amplify TCR beta CDR3 regions. To correct PCR amplification bias, a synthetic template baseline was used for both primer optimization and computational correction. The paper's processing steps were these. Only productive sequences were kept, with reads annotated to V, D and J genes according to IMGT and analyzed in immunoSEQ Analyzer. Clonality was computed as one minus Shannon entropy normalized by log2 of the number of productive unique sequences. Public and private clones were assessed among the 100 most prevalent clones of each patient and control. A clone was defined as Susac-specific if it was absent from the healthy and MS cohorts, from 950 to 1,300 published viral clones and from other ImmuneACCESS disease sequences. TCRdb's own reprocessing of the public reads used fastp at Q25 and MiXCR and kept productive beta chains. Each entry is one CDR3 protein sequence, shown with its most common DNA and genes. These V and J calls originate from TCRdb's pipeline instead of the authors' own analysis. This sample holds approximately 100,000 distinct CDR3 sequences; about nine tenths were observed only once. The ten largest make up 0.11% to 0.15% of the sample.

What the research found in general, with its limitations: The number of individuals in the TCR sequencing and HLA analysis was recognized as being relatively small.

Peripheral blood CD8+ and CD4+ T cells from healthy donors, Susac syndrome patients and multiple sclerosis patients were profiled by high-throughput TCR beta sequencing. The healthy donors served as controls matched for age and sex. CD8+ TEMRA cells were enriched by FACS, while bulk CD8+ and CD4+ T cells were purified by magnetic negative isolation. Blood was collected in EDTA tubes and processed within 24 hours, with PBMCs isolated through density gradient centrifugation. PBMCs intended for TCR sequencing were frozen in liquid nitrogen and were later thawed in a 37 degrees C water bath. Purity of sorted or isolated CD4+, CD8+ and CD8+ TEMRA cells was at least 90%.

This sequence was found in a human donor in good health. Material for sequencing was CD4+ T cells from PBMCs. The chain joins TRBV5-1 to TRBJ2-7; the D gene lacks a confident call. The bases are TGCGCCAGCAGCTTGGCGGCCGGAAGCTCCTACGAGCAGTACTTC. Its coded protein is CASSLAAGSSYEQYF.